The 4 T cell receptor beta chains reported below all come from one sample, sequenced in a study of blood T cell repertoires in COVID-19. Produced via immunoSEQ multiplex PCR; TCRdb's table is partial and in-frame only. The sample yields just over 80,000 clones, about 89% seen once. Sequencing was done on a sample of PBMCs or T cells enriched from blood (not recorded which). The receptors were gathered from a woman aged 50 to 65 with acute COVID-19.

The CDR3 nucleotides are TGTGCCAGCAGTGAGGAGGAGACCCAGTACTTC. Protein: CASSEEETQYF. The chain carries TRBV2 and TRBJ2-5; D ambiguous. The CDR3 is made up of 11 amino acids. Germline CDR1 SNHLY, CDR2 FYNNEI. The ends were cut back, 3 bases at V and 5 bases at J, with 4 bases in the middle. Together with reference TRBV2 and TRBJ2-5, the CDR3 gives the full variable domain: EPEVTQTPSHQVTQMGQEVILRCVPISNHLYFYWYRQILGQKVEFLVSFYNNEISEKSEIFDDQFSVERPDGSNFTLKIRSTKLEDSAMYFCASSEEETQYFGPGTRLLVL.

The J gene is TRBJ2-7, the V gene TRBV4-1, with TRBD2 identical over 11 bases. With V trimmed by 5 bases and J by 3 bases, 3 bases remained unmatched. The germline CDR1 and CDR2 sequences are MGHRA and YSYEKL. The CDR3 is made up of 14 amino acids. Here the CDR3 reads CASSSTSGSYEQYF. As DNA, the CDR3 is TGCGCCAGCAGCAGTACTAGCGGGAGCTACGAGCAGTACTTC.

The V and J genes are TRBV2 and TRBJ1-1; D might be TRBD1 (6 bases). Between the trimmed V and J ends, which lost 6 bases and 10 bases, there was a span of 18 bases. The CDR3 consists of 13 residues. The germline V gene has CDR1 SNHLY and CDR2 FYNNEI. CDR3 nucleotides: TGTGCCAGCAGCTGGGGGGGGCTTTCAGTAGCTTTCTTT. Translating it yields CASSWGGLSVAFF. The full variable domain, completed using reference TRBV2 and TRBJ1-1, is EPEVTQTPSHQVTQMGQEVILRCVPISNHLYFYWYRQILGQKVEFLVSFYNNEISEKSEIFDDQFSVERPDGSNFTLKIRSTKLEDSAMYFCASSWGGLSVAFFGQGTRLTVV.

The DNA of the CDR3 is TGTGCCAGCAGTTACTCCACGCGGGGGAAGGGTGAGCAGTTCTTC. Residues: CASSYSTRGKGEQFF. This chain uses TRBV6-5 with TRBJ2-1; 7 nucleotides align to TRBD2. Unmatched junction bases numbered 8, after V lost 0 bases and J lost 9 bases. CDR1 MNHEY and CDR2 SVGAGI come from the germline V gene. The CDR3 is 15 amino acids.